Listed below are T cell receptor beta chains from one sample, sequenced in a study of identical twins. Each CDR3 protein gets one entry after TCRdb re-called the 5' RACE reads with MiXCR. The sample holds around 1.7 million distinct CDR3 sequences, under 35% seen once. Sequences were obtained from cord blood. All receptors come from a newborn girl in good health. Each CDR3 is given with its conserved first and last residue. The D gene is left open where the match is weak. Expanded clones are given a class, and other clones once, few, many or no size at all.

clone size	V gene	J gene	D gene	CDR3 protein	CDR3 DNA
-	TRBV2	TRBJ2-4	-	CASFSAEKNIQYF	TGTGCCAGCTTCAGTGCAGAGAAAAACATTCAGTACTTC
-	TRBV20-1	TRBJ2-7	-	CSATGRGSSYEQYF	TGCAGTGCTACAGGGAGGGGGAGCTCCTACGAGCAGTACTTC
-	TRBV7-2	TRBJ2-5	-	CASSLAPRGTQYF	TGTGCCAGCAGCTTAGCCCCACGGGGGACCCAGTACTTC
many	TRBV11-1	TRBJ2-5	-	CASSLETRRETQYF	TGTGCCAGCAGCTTAGAAACGAGGCGGGAGACCCAGTACTTC
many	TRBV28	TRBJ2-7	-	CASRAGTWLTHEQYF	TGTGCCAGCAGAGCCGGGACTTGGCTTACCCACGAGCAGTACTTC
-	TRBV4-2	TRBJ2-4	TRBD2	CASSQDWPRTSGNIQYF	TGTGCCAGCAGCCAAGATTGGCCTCGGACTAGCGGAAACATTCAGTACTTC
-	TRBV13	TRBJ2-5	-	CASSLMGGETQYF	TGTGCCAGCAGTTTAATGGGAGGTGAGACCCAGTACTTC
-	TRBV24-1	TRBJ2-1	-	CATSDNGWGRDNEQFF	TGTGCCACCAGTGATAACGGGTGGGGGCGCGACAATGAGCAGTTCTTC
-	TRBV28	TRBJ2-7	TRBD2	CASSPSLAGLSYEQYF	TGTGCCAGCAGTCCCTCGCTAGCGGGCCTCTCCTACGAGCAGTACTTC
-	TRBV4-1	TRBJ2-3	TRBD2	CASSYHLTSGGTDTQYF	TGCGCCAGCAGCTACCACCTGACTAGCGGGGGCACAGATACGCAGTATTTT
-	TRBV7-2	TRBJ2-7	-	CASSLAGPQSAQYF	TGTGCCAGCAGCTTAGCAGGACCCCAGTCGGCGCAGTACTTC
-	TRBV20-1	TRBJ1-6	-	CSARPAAEAPLHF	TGCAGTGCTAGGCCGGCAGCCGAGGCACCCCTCCACTTT
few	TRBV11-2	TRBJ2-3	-	CASSFLRGDPNTQYF	TGTGCCAGCAGCTTTCTGCGCGGGGACCCTAATACGCAGTATTTT
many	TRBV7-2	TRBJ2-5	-	CASSLRTDQETQYF	TGTGCCAGCAGCTTAAGGACGGATCAAGAGACCCAGTACTTC
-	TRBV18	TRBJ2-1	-	CASSLNRVHNEQFF	TGTGCCAGCTCACTAAACAGGGTCCACAATGAGCAGTTCTTC
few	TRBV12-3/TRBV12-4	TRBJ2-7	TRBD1	CASSFRGQGSYEQYF	TGTGCCAGCAGTTTTCGGGGACAGGGTTCCTACGAGCAGTACTTC
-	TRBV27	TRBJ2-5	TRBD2	CASTLAGRGEQYF	TGTGCCAGCACGCTAGCGGGCCGTGGTGAGCAGTACTTC
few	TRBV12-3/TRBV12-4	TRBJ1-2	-	CASTPDSYGYTF	TGTGCCAGCACCCCGGACAGCTATGGCTACACCTTC
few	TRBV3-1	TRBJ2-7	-	CASSLIGEGPLEQYF	TGTGCCAGCAGCTTAATAGGGGAAGGTCCACTCGAGCAGTACTTC
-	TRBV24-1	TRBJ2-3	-	CATSDPGRADTQYF	TGTGCCACCAGTGATCCGGGACGGGCGGATACGCAGTATTTT
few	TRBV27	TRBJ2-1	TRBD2	CASSFPGTSGVAEQFF	TGTGCCAGCAGTTTCCCCGGGACTAGCGGGGTAGCTGAGCAGTTCTTC
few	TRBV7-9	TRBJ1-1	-	CASSLAEVRATEAFF	TGTGCCAGCAGCTTAGCGGAGGTTAGGGCCACTGAAGCTTTCTTT
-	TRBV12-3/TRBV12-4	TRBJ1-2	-	CASNTGGSHLHGYTF	TGTGCCAGCAACACTGGCGGCAGCCACCTCCATGGCTACACCTTC
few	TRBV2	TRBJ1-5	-	CASKRAGGNQPQHF	TGTGCCAGCAAAAGGGCAGGGGGCAATCAGCCCCAGCATTTT
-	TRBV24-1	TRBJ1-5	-	CATSDWVQPQHF	TGTGCCACCAGTGATTGGGTTCAGCCCCAGCATTTT
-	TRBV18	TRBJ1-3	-	CASSPENSGNTIYF	TGTGCCAGCTCACCGGAAAACTCTGGAAACACCATATATTTT
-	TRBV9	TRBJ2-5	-	CASSVATSSGETQYF	TGTGCCAGCAGCGTAGCTACTAGTTCGGGTGAGACCCAGTACTTC
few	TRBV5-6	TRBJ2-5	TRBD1	CASSYSINRGPETQYF	TGTGCCAGCAGCTATTCAATTAACAGGGGTCCAGAGACCCAGTACTTC
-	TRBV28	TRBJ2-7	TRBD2	CASSGIPGLAGVDEQYF	TGTGCCAGCAGTGGCATACCGGGACTAGCGGGAGTCGATGAGCAGTACTTC
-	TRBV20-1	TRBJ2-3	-	CSARQGMGTDTQYF	TGCAGTGCTAGACAGGGGATGGGCACAGATACGCAGTATTTT
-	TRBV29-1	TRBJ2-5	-	CSVLREQETQYF	TGCAGCGTTCTCAGGGAACAAGAGACCCAGTACTTC
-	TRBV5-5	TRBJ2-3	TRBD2	CASSTGLTGKFLTDTQYF	TGTGCCAGCAGCACGGGACTAACGGGCAAATTCCTCACAGATACGCAGTATTTT
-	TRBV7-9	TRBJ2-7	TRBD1	CASSRTGGHYEQYF	TGTGCCAGCAGCCGAACAGGGGGTCACTACGAGCAGTACTTC
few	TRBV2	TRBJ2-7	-	CASMRDTTYEQYF	TGTGCCAGCATGAGAGATACAACCTACGAGCAGTACTTC
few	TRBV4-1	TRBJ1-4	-	CASSRLDVEKLFF	TGCGCCAGCAGCCGGTTGGACGTTGAAAAACTGTTTTTT